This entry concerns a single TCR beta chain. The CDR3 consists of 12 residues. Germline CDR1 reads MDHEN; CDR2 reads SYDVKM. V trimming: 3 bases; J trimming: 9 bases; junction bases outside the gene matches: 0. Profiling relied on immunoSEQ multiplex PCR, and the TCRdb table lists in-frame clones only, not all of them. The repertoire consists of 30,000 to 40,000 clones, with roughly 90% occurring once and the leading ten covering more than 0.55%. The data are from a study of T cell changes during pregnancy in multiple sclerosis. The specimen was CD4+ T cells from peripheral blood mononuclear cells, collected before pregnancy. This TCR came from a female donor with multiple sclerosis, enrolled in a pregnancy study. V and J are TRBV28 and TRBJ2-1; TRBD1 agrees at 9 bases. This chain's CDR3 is CASSLDRGEQFF. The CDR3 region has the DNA TGTGCCAGCAGTTTGGACAGGGGTGAGCAGTTCTTC.